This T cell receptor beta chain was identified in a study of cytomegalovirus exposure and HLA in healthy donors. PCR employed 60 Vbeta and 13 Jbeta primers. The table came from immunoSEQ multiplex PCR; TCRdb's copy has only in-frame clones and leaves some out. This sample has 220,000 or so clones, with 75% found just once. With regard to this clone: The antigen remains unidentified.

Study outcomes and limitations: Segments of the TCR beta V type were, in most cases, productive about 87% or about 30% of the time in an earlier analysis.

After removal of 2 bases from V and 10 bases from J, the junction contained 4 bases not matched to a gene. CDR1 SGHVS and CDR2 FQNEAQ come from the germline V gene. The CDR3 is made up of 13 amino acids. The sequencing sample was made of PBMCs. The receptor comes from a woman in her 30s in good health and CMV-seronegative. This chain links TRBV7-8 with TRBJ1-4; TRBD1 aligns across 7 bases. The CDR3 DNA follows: TGTGCCAGCAGCTTAACAGGGGCGAGAAAACTGTTTTTT. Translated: CASSLTGARKLFF.